These 17 T cell receptor beta chains originate from one sample sequenced in a study of vaccination effects on CD4 cells after COVID-19. Only in-frame clones appear in the TCRdb table, and some are missing; sequencing was by immunoSEQ multiplex PCR. Here the sample spans more than 60,000 clones, around two thirds being singletons. These TCRs are of unknown antigen specificity. Isolating CD4+ T cells followed about 10 days of culture. Everyone in the study got two shots of either the BNT162b2 or mRNA-1273 vaccine. The sequencing here drew on CD4+ T cells from PBMCs cultured without peptide, taken after COVID-19 vaccination. These receptors came from a human donor who received a COVID-19 vaccine.

The rearrangement joins TRBV3-1 (or the pseudogene TRBV3-2) to TRBJ1-2; D unclear. V was cut by 0 bases and J by 8 bases, with 13 bases left in between. This CDR3 contains 14 residues. Germline V CDR1 and CDR2: LGHDT, YNNKEL (reference sequence). The CDR3 DNA is TGTGCCAGCAGCCAAGAATCAAGGCCGCGGGGCTACACCTTC. Translating it yields CASSQESRPRGYTF.

CDR3 sequence (DNA): TGTGCCAGTACCAAGGACAGAAGCGGAAACACCATATATTTT. This codes for CASTKDRSGNTIYF. This sequence joins TRBV19 and TRBJ1-3, with D tentatively TRBD1 (6 bases). Trimming cost V 7 bases and J 4 bases, with 14 bases left between them. The CDR3 totals 14 residues. Germline lookup yields CDR1 LNHDA and CDR2 SQIVND (reference sequence).

This clone has only a few counts. The chain links TRBV5-5 to TRBJ1-5; TRBD1 matches at 8 bases. There are 15 residues in the CDR3. V lost 4 bases to trimming and J lost 6 bases; unmatched junction nucleotides: 9. Looked up from germline, CDR1 is SGHKS and CDR2 is YYEKEE (reference sequence). The CDR3: CASSPWTGQGQPQHF. DNA for the CDR3: TGTGCCAGCAGCCCATGGACAGGGCAGGGTCAGCCCCAGCATTTT. The full variable domain, in which reference TRBV5-5 and TRBJ1-5 provide the parts outside the CDR3, is DAGVTQSPTHLIKTRGQQVTLRCSPISGHKSVSWYQQVLGQGPQFIFQYYEKEERGRGNFPDRFSARQFPNYSSELNVNALLLGDSALYLCASSPWTGQGQPQHFGDGTRLSIL.

This chain connects TRBV29-1 to TRBJ1-4; no reliable D call. Germline CDR1 SQVTM, CDR2 ANQGSEA. CDR3 length: 13 amino acids. The V end lost 5 bases, the J end lost 0 bases, and 7 bases lay between the germline ends. CDR3 in DNA: TGCAGCGTTAAGGGCTCAACTAATGAAAAACTGTTTTTT. Amino acids: CSVKGSTNEKLFF.

This clone was picked up a small number of times. The chain links TRBV5-1 to TRBJ2-2, with D hard to call. Germline CDR1 is SGHRS and CDR2 is YFSETQ. V was trimmed by 0 bases and J by 5 bases, leaving 8 bases between them. The CDR3 is 14 amino acids. The CDR3 spells CASSLGRLTGELFF. The CDR3 region has the DNA TGCGCCAGCAGCTTGGGCAGGTTAACCGGGGAGCTGTTTTTT.

The chain links TRBV12-3 or TRBV12-4 to TRBJ2-5; D perhaps matches TRBD2 (5 bases). V was pared by 3 bases and J by 5 bases, with 10 bases between. This CDR3 is built from 13 residues. This CDR3 reads CASSFSRVETQYF. In DNA, the CDR3 is TGTGCCAGCAGTTTTTCGCGGGTTGAGACCCAGTACTTC.

The chain carries TRBV5-1 and TRBJ2-2; D might be TRBD2 (6 bases). Per germline, CDR1 SGHRS and CDR2 YFSETQ. The CDR3 is 16 amino acids. V was shortened by 0 bases and J by 6 bases, with 15 bases between the two germline ends. For the CDR3, the DNA is TGCGCCAGCAGCTTGGAGGGTAGCGGAGAGGCCGGGGAGCTGTTTTTT. This codes for CASSLEGSGEAGELFF.

The chain combines TRBV4-1 with TRBJ2-6; 9 bases are shared with TRBD1. This CDR3 has 18 residues. Trimming took 4 bases from V and 0 from J; bases not matched to a gene: 7. CDR1 MGHRA and CDR2 YSYEKL come from the germline V gene. The CDR3 coding sequence is TGCGCCAGCAGCCCTGGACAGGGGCCAACCTCTGGGGCCAACGTCCTGACTTTC. This translates into CASSPGQGPTSGANVLTF.

The chain has TRBV30 and TRBJ2-6; D call uncertain. The CDR3 totals 15 residues. The V gene's germline CDR1 is GTSNPN and CDR2 SVGIG (reference sequence). Trimming shortened V by 3 bases and J by 0 bases, and 9 bases separated the two germline ends. CDR3 protein: CAWSRVLSGANVLTF. The CDR3, as DNA: TGTGCCTGGAGCCGGGTACTCTCTGGGGCCAACGTCCTGACTTTC.

This chain uses TRBV6-5 with TRBJ1-1, with 9 bases that match TRBD1. J gave up 0 bases and V 7 bases, and 6 bases lay outside the gene matches. Germline-derived CDR1 and CDR2 are MNHEY and SVGAGI. This CDR3 region has 15 residues. For the CDR3, the DNA is TGTGCCAGCAATCGACAGGGGGAATTGAACACTGAAGCTTTCTTT. As protein: CASNRQGELNTEAFF.

Points on this clone: The sample holds other DNA sequences that translate to the same CDR3. V is TRBV18 and J is TRBJ1-3; maybe TRBD1 (5 bases). The germline CDR1 and CDR2 sequences are KGHSH and LQKENI. The length of the CDR3 is 15 residues. V lost 4 bases, J lost 4 bases, and 14 bases lay in between. CDR3: CASSLTGTAGNTIYF. CDR3 DNA: TGTGCCAGCTCACTGACCGGGACGGCCGGAAACACCATATATTTT.

This clone was detected only a few times. The chain is built from TRBV10-2 and TRBJ1-4; 8 positions match TRBD1. The germline gives CDR1 WSHSY, CDR2 SAAADI. The CDR3 spans 14 residues. After removal of 6 bases from V and 8 bases from J, the junction contained 8 bases not matched to a gene. CDR3 nucleotide sequence: TGCGCCAGCAGAGCCGACAGGGGATGGGAAAAACTGTTTTTT. The encoded protein is CASRADRGWEKLFF.

The chain employs TRBV7-2 and TRBJ1-2, with D unclear. The germline V and J ends were trimmed by 5 bases and 2 bases, with 9 bases remaining between them. The CDR3 is made up of 13 amino acids. Germline V lookup: CDR1 SGHTA, CDR2 FQGNSA. The CDR3 bases are TGTGCCAGCAGCACGGAAAGAAACTATGGCTACACCTTC. It is translated as CASSTERNYGYTF.

The gene calls are TRBV2 and TRBJ1-1; D gene uncertain. The CDR3 spans 14 residues. The V and J ends lost 2 bases and 5 bases respectively, with 12 bases between them. From germline, CDR1 is SNHLY and CDR2 FYNNEI. The CDR3, as DNA: TGTGCCAGCAGTGAAACGGGATCGGAGACTGAAGCTTTCTTT. Protein: CASSETGSETEAFF.

The rearrangement joins TRBV5-1 to TRBJ2-5; 7 positions agree with TRBD2. Germline CDR1 reads SGHRS; CDR2 reads YFSETQ. The J segment lost 5 bases and the V segment lost 0 bases, leaving 1 base of the junction unmatched. CDR3 length equals 13 residues. CDR3 DNA: TGCGCCAGCAGCTTGGAGGGAGGGGAGACCCAGTACTTC. This gives the protein CASSLEGGETQYF.

The genes are TRBV7-3 and TRBJ1-1; D is unresolved. The CDR3 sequence is 15 residues long. CDR1 and CDR2 from the germline V gene are SGHTA and FQGTGA. With 0 bases removed from V and 5 bases from J, the gap between germline ends came to 13 bases. The CDR3 coding sequence is TGTGCCAGCAGCTTAACTGTATCAGGAAGGACTGAAGCTTTCTTT. Protein sequence: CASSLTVSGRTEAFF.

This rearrangement joins TRBV18 to TRBJ1-4; D gene ambiguous. CDR3 length equals 15 residues. In germline, CDR1 is KGHSH, CDR2 LQKENI. Trimming stripped 2 bases from V and 8 bases from J, with 15 bases between. The CDR3, as DNA: TGTGCCAGCTCACCAAGACTGGATTCGCAAGAAAAACTGTTTTTT. It translates to CASSPRLDSQEKLFF.